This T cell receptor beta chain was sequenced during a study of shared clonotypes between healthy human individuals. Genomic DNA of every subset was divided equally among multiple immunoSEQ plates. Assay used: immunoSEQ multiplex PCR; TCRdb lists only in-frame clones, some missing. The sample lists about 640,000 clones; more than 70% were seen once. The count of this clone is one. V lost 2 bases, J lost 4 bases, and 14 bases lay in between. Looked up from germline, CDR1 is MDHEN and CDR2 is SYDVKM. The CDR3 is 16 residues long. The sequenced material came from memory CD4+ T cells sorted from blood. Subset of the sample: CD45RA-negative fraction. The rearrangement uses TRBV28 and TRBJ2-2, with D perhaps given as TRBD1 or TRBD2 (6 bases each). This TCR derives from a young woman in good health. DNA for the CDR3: TGTGCCAGCAGTTTAATCGGGGGCCCAAGCACCGGGGAGCTGTTTTTT. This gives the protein CASSLIGGPSTGELFF.